This T cell receptor beta chain was obtained from a study of blood T cell repertoires in COVID-19. Study information: The origin of the acute and convalescent COVID-19 samples was the United States, Italy and Spain.

This CDR3 has 14 residues. V shed 1 base and J shed 0 bases, with 7 bases lying between them. The germline V gene has CDR1 SGHTA and CDR2 FQGNSA. Measured with immunoSEQ multiplex PCR; TCRdb has only the in-frame clones, and not every one. The sample records around 20,000 clones, just under 90% being singletons. The source material was peripheral blood. The TCR comes from a human donor in a cohort sampled during active COVID-19. J is TRBJ2-7 and V is TRBV7-2, with a weak D call TRBD1 (6 bases). This CDR3 reads CASSLGGRSYEQYF. The DNA of the CDR3 is TGTGCCAGCAGCTTAGGGGGGCGCTCCTACGAGCAGTACTTC.